This T cell receptor (beta chain) originates from a study of blood T cells in healthy people across ages. V was shortened by 1 base and J by 14 bases, with 16 bases between the two germline ends. Germline V gives CDR1 SGHRS, CDR2 YFSETQ. CDR3 size: 14 residues. Each sample provided at least 6 micrograms of extracted total RNA. The authors ran a second PCR of roughly 6 to 12 cycles using a sample-barcoded 5' primer and a J-beta primer mix. Each sample provided no less than 2.5 million CDR3-containing paired-end reads. MiXCR was run by TCRdb on the 5' RACE reads, yielding one entry per CDR3 protein. The repertoire consists of 1.5 million to 1.9 million distinct CDR3 sequences, with less than 45% occurring once and the leading ten covering approximately 4.1%. This clonotype was counted between two and nine times.

Sample: blood. This sequence joins TRBV5-1 and TRBJ1-6, with D possibly being TRBD1 (6 bases). This clonotype was sampled from a woman younger than 30 in good health. CDR3 sequence reads: CASSLNTAQGTLHF. In nucleotides, the CDR3 is TGCGCCAGCAGCTTGAACACCGCCCAGGGGACCCTCCACTTT.